This is a list of T cell receptor beta chains from one sample in a study of radiotherapy plus CTLA-4 blockade in lung cancer. Repertoires were generated with immunoSEQ multiplex PCR, while TCRdb's copy carries only in-frame clones and drops some. Altogether approximately 69,000 clones are present, roughly 75% being singletons, with the ten largest covering 7% to 8.5%. The sequences come from peripheral blood, collected from a patient treated with radiotherapy plus ipilimumab. All receptors come from a human donor with non-small cell lung cancer who had a complete response to radiotherapy plus ipilimumab. The CDR3 runs from the conserved cysteine through the conserved F or W. A D gene is named only where the DNA matches it firmly. Only part of the rows carry a size: once, few, many, or a class if the clone is expanded.

J: TRBJ2-5
V: TRBV7-9
D: TRBD2
size: NA
DNA: TGTGCCAGCAGACCAAGCCGGGGGGAAGAGACCCAGTACTTC
CDR3: CASRPSRGEETQYF

J: TRBJ2-5
V: TRBV7-6
D: TRBD1
size: NA
DNA: TGTGCCAGCAGCTACCAACCCGGGACAGGGGGTGGAGAGACCCAGTACTTC
CDR3: CASSYQPGTGGGETQYF

J: TRBJ2-2
V: TRBV14
D: TRBD2
size: NA
DNA: TGTGCCAGCAGCCGCAGACTAGCGGAAAGCGGGGAGCTGTTTTTT
CDR3: CASSRRLAESGELFF

J: TRBJ2-5
V: TRBV7-2
D: NA
size: NA
DNA: TGTGCCAGCAGCTCCCCAGAGGGCGGAGAGACCCAGTACTTC
CDR3: CASSSPEGGETQYF

J: TRBJ2-3
V: TRBV4-1
D: TRBD2
size: NA
DNA: TGCGCCAGCAGCCAAAAGGAGCGGGGGCGTACAGATACGCAGTATTTT
CDR3: CASSQKERGRTDTQYF

J: TRBJ2-1
V: TRBV30
D: NA
size: few
DNA: TGTGCCTGGAGTGTAGGGCAGGGGTCCTACAATGAGCAGTTCTTC
CDR3: CAWSVGQGSYNEQFF

J: TRBJ1-1
V: TRBV7-9
D: NA
size: NA
DNA: TGTGCCAGCAACCAAAATGAAGCTTTCTTT
CDR3: CASNQNEAFF

J: TRBJ1-1
V: TRBV5-4
D: TRBD1
size: NA
DNA: TGTGCCAGCAGCTTGGAACAGGGGCGCGGGACTGAAGCTTTCTTT
CDR3: CASSLEQGRGTEAFF

J: TRBJ1-3
V: TRBV7-9
D: NA
size: NA
DNA: TGTGCCAGCAGCATGACGGCCTCTGGAAACACCATATATTTT
CDR3: CASSMTASGNTIYF

J: TRBJ1-2
V: TRBV4-1
D: NA
size: NA
DNA: TGCGCCAGCAGCCAAGAGGGAGGGGGGGGTGGCCCTAACTATGGCTACACCTTC
CDR3: CASSQEGGGGGPNYGYTF

J: TRBJ1-2
V: TRBV11-3
D: TRBD1
size: NA
DNA: TGTGCCAGCAGTTACACAGGGGGCGACTATGGCTACACCTTC
CDR3: CASSYTGGDYGYTF

J: TRBJ1-2
V: TRBV5-6
D: TRBD1
size: few
DNA: TGTGCCAGCAGCTCCGGACAGGGGTATGGCTACACCTTC
CDR3: CASSSGQGYGYTF

J: TRBJ2-2
V: TRBV5-8
D: TRBD2
size: NA
DNA: TGTGCCAGCAGCTTGGGAGGGACTAGCGGGAGAATGACCGGGGAGCTGTTTTTT
CDR3: CASSLGGTSGRMTGELFF

J: TRBJ1-4
V: TRBV7-9
D: NA
size: NA
DNA: TGTGCCAGCAGCTTCCGGACGGCAGCAACTAATGAAAAACTGTTTTTT
CDR3: CASSFRTAATNEKLFF

J: TRBJ2-2
V: TRBV11-2
D: NA
size: NA
DNA: TGTGCCAGCAGCTCCCTGTTCGGGAGACGAACCGGGGAGCTGTTTTTT
CDR3: CASSSLFGRRTGELFF

J: TRBJ2-5
V: TRBV7-8
D: NA
size: NA
DNA: TGTGCCAGCAGAAGCGTAGGGGGGGGCGCAGAGACCCAGTACTTC
CDR3: CASRSVGGGAETQYF

J: TRBJ2-1
V: TRBV19
D: NA
size: once
DNA: TGTGCCAGTAGTATAGATGGGGCCACTTCCTACAATGAGCAGTTCTTC
CDR3: CASSIDGATSYNEQFF

J: TRBJ1-1
V: TRBV7-2
D: TRBD1
size: NA
DNA: TGTGCCAGCAGCCCACAACTCGGGACAGGGCCCACTGAAGCTTTCTTT
CDR3: CASSPQLGTGPTEAFF

J: TRBJ1-5
V: TRBV30
D: TRBD1
size: NA
DNA: TGTGCCTGGAGCCCAGGACAGGGGGTTTTTCTAAGTGGCAATCAGCCCCAGCATTTT
CDR3: CAWSPGQGVFLSGNQPQHF

J: TRBJ2-7
V: TRBV18
D: NA
size: few
DNA: TGTGCCAGCTCACCCGCTATGGACGAGCAGTACTTC
CDR3: CASSPAMDEQYF

J: TRBJ2-7
V: TRBV11-2
D: NA
size: once
DNA: TGTGCCAGCAGCTTGGGGTACGGACGCTCCTACGAGCAGTACTTC
CDR3: CASSLGYGRSYEQYF

J: TRBJ1-1
V: TRBV18
D: NA
size: few
DNA: TGTGCCAGCTCACCACTGACGAGGAACACTGAAGCTTTCTTT
CDR3: CASSPLTRNTEAFF

J: TRBJ2-7
V: TRBV18
D: NA
size: once
DNA: TGTGCCAGCTCACCACGGAGGGGGGCTTCCTACGAGCAGTACTTC
CDR3: CASSPRRGASYEQYF

J: TRBJ1-1
V: TRBV29-1
D: NA
size: NA
DNA: TGCAGCGCTTCGCGGGGCACTGAAGCTTTCTTT
CDR3: CSASRGTEAFF

J: TRBJ2-5
V: TRBV7-2
D: NA
size: once
DNA: TGTGCCAGCACCGTGGGGGAGACCCAGTACTTC
CDR3: CASTVGETQYF

J: TRBJ1-5
V: TRBV6-5
D: TRBD1
size: NA
DNA: TGTGCCAGCAGTTACACAACAGGGGCGGATCAGCCCCAGCATTTT
CDR3: CASSYTTGADQPQHF

J: TRBJ1-1
V: TRBV6-5
D: NA
size: once
DNA: TGTGCCAGCAGTTACTTTTCGGGGGGCTCTGAAGCTTTCTTT
CDR3: CASSYFSGGSEAFF

J: TRBJ1-2
V: TRBV25-1
D: NA
size: NA
DNA: TGTGCCAGCAGTGTCGGAATTTCTAACTATGGCTACACCTTC
CDR3: CASSVGISNYGYTF

J: TRBJ1-4
V: TRBV25-1
D: TRBD1
size: NA
DNA: TGTGCCAGCAGTCTTTCGACAGGGGTGTGGGAAAAACTGTTTTTT
CDR3: CASSLSTGVWEKLFF

J: TRBJ2-5
V: TRBV7-7
D: NA
size: NA
DNA: TGTGCTAGCAGCTTTGATCGCCCCACCCCGGGCAAAGAGACCCAGTACTTC
CDR3: CASSFDRPTPGKETQYF

J: TRBJ1-1
V: TRBV6-1
D: NA
size: NA
DNA: TGTGCCAGCAGTGAGACAGGGAACACTGAAGCTTTCTTT
CDR3: CASSETGNTEAFF

J: TRBJ2-1
V: TRBV5-1
D: TRBD1
size: NA
DNA: TGCGCCAGCAGCTCCCCAGGACAGGAGGCAAATGAGCAGTTCTTC
CDR3: CASSSPGQEANEQFF

J: TRBJ2-7
V: TRBV2
D: NA
size: NA
DNA: TGTGCCAGCAGGGCCGGCCAGATTTACGAGCAGTACTTC
CDR3: CASRAGQIYEQYF

J: TRBJ2-7
V: TRBV30
D: NA
size: NA
DNA: TGTGCCTGGAGTAACAGGGCCAACGAGCAGTACTTC
CDR3: CAWSNRANEQYF

J: TRBJ2-1
V: TRBV11-3
D: TRBD2
size: NA
DNA: TGTGCCAGCAGCTTACGGGAGGCGGGAGAGCAGTTCTTC
CDR3: CASSLREAGEQFF

J: TRBJ1-5
V: TRBV7-8
D: NA
size: NA
DNA: TGTGCCAGCAGCTCCCAAGGGGCAGGCAATCAGCCCCAGCATTTT
CDR3: CASSSQGAGNQPQHF

J: TRBJ1-1
V: TRBV18
D: NA
size: NA
DNA: TGTGCCAGCTCACCAAGGTTCCCTGAAGCTTTCTTT
CDR3: CASSPRFPEAFF

J: TRBJ2-7
V: TRBV10-2
D: TRBD1
size: NA
DNA: TGCGCCAGCAGTCCCACCGGGACAGGGGACTACGAGCAGTACTTC
CDR3: CASSPTGTGDYEQYF

J: TRBJ2-6
V: TRBV11-3
D: NA
size: few
DNA: TGTGCCAGCGGACCGGGCCCAGAGGGCTCTGGGGCCAACGTCCTGACTTTC
CDR3: CASGPGPEGSGANVLTF

J: TRBJ1-3
V: TRBV11-2
D: NA
size: NA
DNA: TGTGCCAGCAGCTTAGTTGGCCCTCATACTTCTGGAAACACCATATATTTT
CDR3: CASSLVGPHTSGNTIYF

J: TRBJ2-3
V: TRBV5-4
D: TRBD2
size: NA
DNA: TGTGCCAGCAGCGGGGGGGTCACAGATACGCAGTATTTT
CDR3: CASSGGVTDTQYF

J: TRBJ2-3
V: TRBV5-4
D: NA
size: NA
DNA: TGTGCCAGCAGCTTTGGGGGGTACTCAGAAGCAGATACGCAGTATTTT
CDR3: CASSFGGYSEADTQYF

J: TRBJ1-2
V: TRBV18
D: TRBD1
size: once
DNA: TGTGCCAGCTCGTCGAACCCCTCCGGGACAGGGTCTCCCGATGGCTACACCTTC
CDR3: CASSSNPSGTGSPDGYTF